This T cell receptor (beta chain) was recorded in a study of blood T cell repertoires in COVID-19. Study summary: T cells, B-cell-depleted T cells, or PBMCs supplied cDNA or gDNA.

The CDR3 runs to 15 residues. V was pared by 0 bases and J by 0 bases, with 7 bases between. Germline V CDR1 and CDR2: SGHRS, YFSETQ. In the original workflow: Amplification of reference gene primers provided the estimated nucleated cell counts. The assay was immunoSEQ multiplex PCR, and TCRdb's table has in-frame clones only and misses some. From that table come the V and J calls and clone size; the DNA was used to work out D and trimming. The sample carries 110,000 to 150,000 clones, approximately 87% recorded once. The receptor was derived from a woman aged 40 to 50 with acute or convalescent COVID-19. Sequencing was done on a sample of peripheral blood. The chain recombines TRBV5-1 with TRBJ2-1; no firm D call. For the CDR3, the DNA is TGCGCCAGCAGCTTGGAGTTAGCCTCCTACAATGAGCAGTTCTTC. Protein product: CASSLELASYNEQFF.